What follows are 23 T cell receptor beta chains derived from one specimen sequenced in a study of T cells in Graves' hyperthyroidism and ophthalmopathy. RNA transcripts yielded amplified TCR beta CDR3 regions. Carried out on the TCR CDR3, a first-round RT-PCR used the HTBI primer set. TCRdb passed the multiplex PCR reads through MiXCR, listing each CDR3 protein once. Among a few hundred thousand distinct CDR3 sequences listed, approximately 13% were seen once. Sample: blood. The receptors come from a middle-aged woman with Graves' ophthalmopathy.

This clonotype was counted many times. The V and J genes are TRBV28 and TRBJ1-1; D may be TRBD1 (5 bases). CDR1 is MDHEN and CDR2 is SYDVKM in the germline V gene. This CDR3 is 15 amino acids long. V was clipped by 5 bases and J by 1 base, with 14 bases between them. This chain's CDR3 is CASSPAAGTNTEAFF. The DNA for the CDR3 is TGTGCCAGCAGTCCCGCCGCAGGGACGAACACTGAAGCTTTCTTT.

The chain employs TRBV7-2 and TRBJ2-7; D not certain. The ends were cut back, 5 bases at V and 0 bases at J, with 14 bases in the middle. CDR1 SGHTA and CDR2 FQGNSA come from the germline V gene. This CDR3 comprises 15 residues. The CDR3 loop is CASSGVGIISYEQYF. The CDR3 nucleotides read TGTGCCAGCAGCGGAGTGGGGATAATCTCCTACGAGCAGTACTTC.

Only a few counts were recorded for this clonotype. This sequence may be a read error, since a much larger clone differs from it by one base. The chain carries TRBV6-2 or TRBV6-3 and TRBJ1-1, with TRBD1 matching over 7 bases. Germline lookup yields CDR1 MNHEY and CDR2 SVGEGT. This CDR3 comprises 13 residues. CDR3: CASRVQGNTEVFF. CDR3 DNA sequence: TGTGCCAGCAGAGTACAGGGGAACACTGAAGTTTTCTTT.

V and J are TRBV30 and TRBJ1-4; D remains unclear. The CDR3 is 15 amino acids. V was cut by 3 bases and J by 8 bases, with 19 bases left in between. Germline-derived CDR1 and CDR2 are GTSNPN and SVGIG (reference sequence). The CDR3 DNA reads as TGTGCCTGGAGGCAATCCGGGGAGTGGTTCGAAAAACTGTTTTTT. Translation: CAWRQSGEWFEKLFF.

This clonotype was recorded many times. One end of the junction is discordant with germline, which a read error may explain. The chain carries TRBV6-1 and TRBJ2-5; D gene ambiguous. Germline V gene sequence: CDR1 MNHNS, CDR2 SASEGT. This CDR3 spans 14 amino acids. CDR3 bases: TGTGCCACTGGCCAGGCCGGCAGTCAAGGGACCCAGTACTTC. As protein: CATGQAGSQGTQYF.

The CDR3 is CASSQADRAYGYTF. CDR3 DNA: TGCGCCAGCAGCCAAGCGGACAGGGCCTATGGCTACACCTTC. This sequence joins TRBV4-1 and TRBJ1-2; 8 bases match TRBD1. The CDR3 runs 14 residues. V lost 1 base to trimming and J lost 4 bases; unmatched junction nucleotides: 2. CDR1 and CDR2 (germline): MGHRA, YSYEKL.

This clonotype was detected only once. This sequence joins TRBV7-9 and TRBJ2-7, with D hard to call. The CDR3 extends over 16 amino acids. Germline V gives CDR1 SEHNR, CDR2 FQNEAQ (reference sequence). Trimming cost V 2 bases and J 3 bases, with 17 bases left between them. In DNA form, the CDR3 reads TGTGCCAGCAGCTTACCTGTTCGACCAAACCTCTACGAGCAGTACTTC. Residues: CASSLPVRPNLYEQYF.

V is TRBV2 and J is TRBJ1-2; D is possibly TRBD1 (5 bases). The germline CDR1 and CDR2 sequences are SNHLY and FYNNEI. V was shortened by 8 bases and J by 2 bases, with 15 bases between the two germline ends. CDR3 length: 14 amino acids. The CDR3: CASLLRTKNYGYTF. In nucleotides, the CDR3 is TGTGCCAGCTTGTTACGGACAAAGAACTATGGCTACACCTTC.

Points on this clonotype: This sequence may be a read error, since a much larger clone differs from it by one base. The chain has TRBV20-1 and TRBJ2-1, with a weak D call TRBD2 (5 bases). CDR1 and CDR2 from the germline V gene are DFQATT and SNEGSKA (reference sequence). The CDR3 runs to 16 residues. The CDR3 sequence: CSALPGRRRSYDEQFF. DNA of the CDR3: TGCAGTGCCCTCCCGGGAAGGCGGCGCTCCTACGATGAGCAGTTCTTC.

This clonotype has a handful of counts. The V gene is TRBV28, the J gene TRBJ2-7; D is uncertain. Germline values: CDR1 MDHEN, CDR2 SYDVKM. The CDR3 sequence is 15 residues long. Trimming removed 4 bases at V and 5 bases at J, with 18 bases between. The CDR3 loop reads CASSSPRRWYHEQYF. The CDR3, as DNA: TGTGCCAGCAGTTCCCCCCGAAGGTGGTACCACGAGCAGTACTTC.

This CDR3 reads CAISDLEGGFEFF. The CDR3 DNA follows: TGTGCCATCAGTGACCTCGAGGGGGGTTTCGAGTTCTTC. The V call is TRBV10-3, the J call TRBJ2-1; D possibly uses TRBD1 or TRBD2 (6 bases each). The ends were cut back, 3 bases at V and 14 bases at J, with 17 bases in the middle. CDR1 is ENHRY and CDR2 is SYGVKD in the germline V gene. The CDR3 extends over 13 amino acids.

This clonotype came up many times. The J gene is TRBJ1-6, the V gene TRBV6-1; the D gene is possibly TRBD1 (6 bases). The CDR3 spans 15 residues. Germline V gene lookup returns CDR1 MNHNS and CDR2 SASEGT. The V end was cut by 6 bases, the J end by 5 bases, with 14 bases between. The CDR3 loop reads CASSPGTPNNSPLHF. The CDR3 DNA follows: TGTGCCAGCAGCCCCGGGACACCTAATAATTCACCCCTCCACTTT.

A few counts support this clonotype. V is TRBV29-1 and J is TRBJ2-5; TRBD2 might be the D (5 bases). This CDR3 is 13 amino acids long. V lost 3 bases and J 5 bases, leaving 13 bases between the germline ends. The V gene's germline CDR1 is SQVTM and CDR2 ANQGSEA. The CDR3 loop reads CSVEGSLRETQYF. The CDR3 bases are TGCAGCGTTGAGGGGAGCTTACGGGAGACCCAGTACTTC. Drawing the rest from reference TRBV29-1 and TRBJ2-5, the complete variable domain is SAVISQKPSRDICQRGTSLTIQCQVDSQVTMMFWYRQQPGQSLTLIATANQGSEATYESGFVIDKFPISRPNLTFSTLTVSNMSPEDSSIYLCSVEGSLRETQYFGPGTRLLVL.

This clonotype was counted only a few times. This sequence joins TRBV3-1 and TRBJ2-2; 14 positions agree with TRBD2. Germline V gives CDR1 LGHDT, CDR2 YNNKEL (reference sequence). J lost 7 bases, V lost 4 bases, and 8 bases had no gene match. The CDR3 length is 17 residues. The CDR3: CASSRPGTSGSGGELFF. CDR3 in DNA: TGTGCCAGCAGCCGCCCCGGGACTAGCGGGAGTGGCGGGGAGCTGTTTTTT.

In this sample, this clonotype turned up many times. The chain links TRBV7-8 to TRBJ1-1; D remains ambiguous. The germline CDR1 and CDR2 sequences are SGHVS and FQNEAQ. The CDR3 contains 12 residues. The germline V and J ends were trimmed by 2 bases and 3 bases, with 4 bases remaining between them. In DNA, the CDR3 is TGTGCCAGCAGCTTAAGTTACACTGAAGCTTTCTTT. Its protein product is CASSLSYTEAFF.

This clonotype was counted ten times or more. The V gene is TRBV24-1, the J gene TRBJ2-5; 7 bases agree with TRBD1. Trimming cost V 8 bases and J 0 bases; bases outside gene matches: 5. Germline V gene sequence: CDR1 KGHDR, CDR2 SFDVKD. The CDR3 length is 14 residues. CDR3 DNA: TGTGCCACCAAGTCAGGGGGTGACCAAGAGACCCAGTACTTC. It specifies CATKSGGDQETQYF.

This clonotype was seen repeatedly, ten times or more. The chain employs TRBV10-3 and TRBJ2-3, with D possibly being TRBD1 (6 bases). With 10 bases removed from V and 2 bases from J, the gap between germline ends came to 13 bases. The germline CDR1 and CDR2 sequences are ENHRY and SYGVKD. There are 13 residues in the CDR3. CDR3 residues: CATWGPSTDTQYF. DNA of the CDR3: TGTGCCACCTGGGGGCCCTCCACAGATACGCAGTATTTT.

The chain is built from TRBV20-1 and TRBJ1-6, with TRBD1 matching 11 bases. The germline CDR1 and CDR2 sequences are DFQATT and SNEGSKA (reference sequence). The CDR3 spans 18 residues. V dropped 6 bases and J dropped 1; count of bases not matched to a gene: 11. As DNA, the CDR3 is TGCAGTGCCCAACAGTGGACAGGGGGCAATTCCTATAATTCACCCCTCCACTTT. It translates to CSAQQWTGGNSYNSPLHF.

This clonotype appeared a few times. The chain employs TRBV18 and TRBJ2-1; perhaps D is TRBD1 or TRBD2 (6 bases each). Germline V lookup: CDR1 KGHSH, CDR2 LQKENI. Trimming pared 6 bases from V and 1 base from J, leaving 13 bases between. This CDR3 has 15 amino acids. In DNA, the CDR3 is TGTGCCAGCTCCCCGGGGGACAAGTCCTACAATGAGCAGTTCTTC. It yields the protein CASSPGDKSYNEQFF.

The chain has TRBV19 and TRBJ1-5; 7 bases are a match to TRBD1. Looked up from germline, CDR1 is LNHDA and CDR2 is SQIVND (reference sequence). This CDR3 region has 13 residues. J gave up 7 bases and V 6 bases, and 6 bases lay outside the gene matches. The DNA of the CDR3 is TGTGCCAGTAGCACAGGGGCCTGGCAGCCCCAGCATTTT. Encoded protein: CASSTGAWQPQHF.

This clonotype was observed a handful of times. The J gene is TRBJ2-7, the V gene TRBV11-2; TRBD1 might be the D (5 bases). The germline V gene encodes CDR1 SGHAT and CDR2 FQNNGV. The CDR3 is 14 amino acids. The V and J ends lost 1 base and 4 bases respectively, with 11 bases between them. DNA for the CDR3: TGTGCCAGCAGCTTAGGGACAAAGGCTTACGAGCAGTACTTC. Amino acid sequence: CASSLGTKAYEQYF. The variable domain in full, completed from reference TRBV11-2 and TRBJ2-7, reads EAGVAQSPRYKIIEKRQSVAFWCNPISGHATLYWYQQILGQGPKLLIQFQNNGVVDDSQLPKDRFSAERLKGVDSTLKIQPAKLEDSAVYLCASSLGTKAYEQYFGPGTRLTVT.

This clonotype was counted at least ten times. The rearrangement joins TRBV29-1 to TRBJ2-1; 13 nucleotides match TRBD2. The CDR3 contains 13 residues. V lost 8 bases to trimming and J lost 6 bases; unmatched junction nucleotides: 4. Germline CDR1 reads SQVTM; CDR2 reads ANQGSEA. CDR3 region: CSLTSGRGNEQFF. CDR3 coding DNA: TGCAGCCTCACTAGCGGGAGGGGCAATGAGCAGTTCTTC.

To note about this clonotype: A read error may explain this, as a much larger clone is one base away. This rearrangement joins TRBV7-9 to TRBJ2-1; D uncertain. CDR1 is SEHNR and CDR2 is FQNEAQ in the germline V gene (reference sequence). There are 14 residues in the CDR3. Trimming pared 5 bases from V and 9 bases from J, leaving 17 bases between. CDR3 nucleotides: TGTGCCAGCAGCCCACCGGCTGGCCGCGGTGAGCAGTTCTTC. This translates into CASSPPAGRGEQFF.